This T cell receptor (beta chain) came from a study of CDR3 diversity in severe acne. TCRdb re-derived calls from the PCR reads in MiXCR, one entry per CDR3 protein. The sample holds more than 80,000 distinct CDR3 sequences, about 49% seen once. V shed 2 bases and J shed 5 bases, with 9 bases lying between them. The CDR3 is 13 amino acids. The V gene's germline CDR1 is LNHDA and CDR2 SQIVND (reference sequence). The sequence came from a male donor with severe acne vulgaris. The chain joins TRBV19 to TRBJ1-1; D gene uncertain. Material: blood. For the CDR3, the DNA is TGTGCCAGTAGTATAACTCCGGAAACTGAAGCTTTCTTT. This translates into CASSITPETEAFF.